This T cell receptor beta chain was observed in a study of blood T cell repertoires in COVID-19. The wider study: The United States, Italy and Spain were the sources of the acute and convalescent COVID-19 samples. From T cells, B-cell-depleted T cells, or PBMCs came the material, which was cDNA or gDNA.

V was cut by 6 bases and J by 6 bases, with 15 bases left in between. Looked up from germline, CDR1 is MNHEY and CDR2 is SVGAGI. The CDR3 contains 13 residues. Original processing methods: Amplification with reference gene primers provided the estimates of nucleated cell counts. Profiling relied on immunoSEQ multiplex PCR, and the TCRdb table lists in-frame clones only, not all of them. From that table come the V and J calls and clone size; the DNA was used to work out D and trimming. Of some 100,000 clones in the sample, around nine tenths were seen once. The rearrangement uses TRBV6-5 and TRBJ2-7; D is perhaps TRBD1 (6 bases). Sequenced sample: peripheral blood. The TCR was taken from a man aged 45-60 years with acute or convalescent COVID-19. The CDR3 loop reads CASSKVSGVEQYF. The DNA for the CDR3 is TGTGCCAGCAGCAAAGTATCAGGGGTCGAGCAGTACTTC.